The subject of this entry is one T cell receptor (beta chain). The data were produced by immunoSEQ multiplex PCR, yet TCRdb's version contains in-frame clones alone and is incomplete. The sample contains 75,000 to 100,000 clones, 95% of which appear only once. The source of the sample is a study of technical replicates of blood from a handful of donors. The CDR3 runs 15 residues. Germline values: CDR1 SEHNR, CDR2 FQNEAQ (reference sequence). V lost 2 bases and J lost 6, with 13 bases in between. This sequence was found in a human donor in good health. The chain couples TRBV7-9 to TRBJ2-2; D possibly corresponds to TRBD2 (6 bases). Sequencing was done on a sample of T cells isolated from PBMCs. In DNA form, the CDR3 reads TGTGCCAGCAGCTTAATTATGCGGGGTTCCGGGGAGCTGTTTTTT. This translates into CASSLIMRGSGELFF.